This T cell receptor beta chain was observed in a study of shared clonotypes between healthy human individuals. Study results and caveats: Only blood underwent sampling, and tissue repertoires likely differ.

This CDR3 contains 14 residues. Germline CDR1 reads LNHDA; CDR2 reads SQIVND (reference sequence). V was pared by 3 bases and J by 6 bases, with 11 bases between. Samples underwent the assay at deep level. Researchers sequenced unsorted PBMC DNA using ten immunoSEQ deep assay plates. Methods used by the authors: Junction-only sequences without quality scores came from ImmunoSEQ, so filtering differed. Using immunoSEQ multiplex PCR, the repertoire was profiled, and TCRdb retains in-frame clones only, with some absent. V and J calls and clone size are copied from that table; D and trimming were computed from the DNA. The sample has 450,000 to 650,000 clones; 70% to 80% are singletons. With regard to this clone: Its specificity is not known. The likely explanation is a read error, given a far larger clone one base away. Other DNA sequences in the sample encode the same CDR3.

The chain employs TRBV19 and TRBJ2-2, with D possibly TRBD2 on 5 matching bases. Sequencing was carried out using PBMCs. The receptor's source is a middle-aged woman in good health. Some clones in this sample may be carry-over from other donors' samples. The DNA of the CDR3 is TGTGCCAGTAGTATTTCCAGGCGGGCCGGGGAGCTGTTTTTT. Residues: CASSISRRAGELFF.